The clone carrying this T cell receptor (beta chain) is a singleton in its sample. Its antigen is currently unknown. V lost 1 base, J lost 5 bases, and 14 bases lay in between. Germline V lookup: CDR1 MNHEY, CDR2 SMNVEV (reference sequence). This CDR3 spans 15 amino acids. These data originate in a study of cytomegalovirus exposure and HLA in healthy donors. PCR was performed using 60 Vbeta and 13 Jbeta primers. Clones were sequenced by immunoSEQ multiplex PCR, and TCRdb holds only the in-frame ones, with some missing. The sample has 150,000 to 200,000 clones, around 81% seen once. Findings and caveats of the study: Diagnosis of cytomegalovirus status made by the classifier reportedly showed high specificity and sensitivity. It is likely that the observed cluster of highly shared sequence variants was a sequencing artifact.

This clonotype originated in a woman between 18 and 29 years old in good health and CMV-seropositive. Source material: PBMCs. V is TRBV27 and J is TRBJ1-1; D is ambiguous. The CDR3 DNA sequence: TGTGCCAGCAGTTTATACGGGGTCGGGAGGACTGAAGCTTTCTTT. Amino acids: CASSLYGVGRTEAFF.